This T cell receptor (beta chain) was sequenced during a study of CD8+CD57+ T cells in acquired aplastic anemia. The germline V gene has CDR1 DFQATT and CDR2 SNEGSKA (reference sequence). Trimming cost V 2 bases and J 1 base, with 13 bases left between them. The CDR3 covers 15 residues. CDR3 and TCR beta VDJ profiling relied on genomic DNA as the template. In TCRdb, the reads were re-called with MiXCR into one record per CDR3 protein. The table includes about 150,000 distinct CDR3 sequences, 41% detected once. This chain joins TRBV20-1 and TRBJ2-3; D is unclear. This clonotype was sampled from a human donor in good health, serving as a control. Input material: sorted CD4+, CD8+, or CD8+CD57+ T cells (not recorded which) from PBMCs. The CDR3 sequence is CSARRPGGGTDTQYF. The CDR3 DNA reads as TGCAGTGCTAGAAGGCCGGGTGGGGGCACAGATACGCAGTATTTT.